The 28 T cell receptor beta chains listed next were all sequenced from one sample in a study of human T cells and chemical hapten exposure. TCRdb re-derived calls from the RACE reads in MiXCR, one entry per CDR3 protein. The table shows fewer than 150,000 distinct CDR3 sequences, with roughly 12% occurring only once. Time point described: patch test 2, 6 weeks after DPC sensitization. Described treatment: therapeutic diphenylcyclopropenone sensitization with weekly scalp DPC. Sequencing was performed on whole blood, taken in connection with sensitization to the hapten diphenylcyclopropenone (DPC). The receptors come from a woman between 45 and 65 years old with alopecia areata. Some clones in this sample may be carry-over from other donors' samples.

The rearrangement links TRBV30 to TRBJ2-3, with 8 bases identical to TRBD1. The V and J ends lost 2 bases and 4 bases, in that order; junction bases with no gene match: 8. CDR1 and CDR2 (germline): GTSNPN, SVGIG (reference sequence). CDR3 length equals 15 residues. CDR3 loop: CAWSRQGLGADTQYF. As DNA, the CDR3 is TGTGCCTGGAGTCGACAGGGGCTGGGGGCAGATACGCAGTATTTT.

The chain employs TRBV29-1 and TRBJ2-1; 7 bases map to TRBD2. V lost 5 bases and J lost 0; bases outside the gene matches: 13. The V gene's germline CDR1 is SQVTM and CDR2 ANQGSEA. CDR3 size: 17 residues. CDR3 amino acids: CSVRPLGGGSSYNEQFF. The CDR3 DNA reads TGCAGCGTTCGCCCGTTGGGGGGAGGGAGCTCCTACAATGAGCAGTTCTTC.

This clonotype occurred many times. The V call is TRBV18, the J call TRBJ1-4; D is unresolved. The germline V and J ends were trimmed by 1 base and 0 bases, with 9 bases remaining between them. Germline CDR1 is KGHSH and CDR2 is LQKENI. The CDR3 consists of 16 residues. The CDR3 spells CASSPLAAATNEKLFF. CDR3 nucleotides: TGTGCCAGCTCACCACTTGCGGCCGCAACTAATGAAAAACTGTTTTTT.

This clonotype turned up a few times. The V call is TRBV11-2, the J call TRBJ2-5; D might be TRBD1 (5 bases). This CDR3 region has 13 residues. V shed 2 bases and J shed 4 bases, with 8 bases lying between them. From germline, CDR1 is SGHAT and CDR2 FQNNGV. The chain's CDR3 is CASSLSRVETQYF. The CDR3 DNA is TGTGCCAGCAGCTTAAGCAGGGTAGAGACCCAGTACTTC.

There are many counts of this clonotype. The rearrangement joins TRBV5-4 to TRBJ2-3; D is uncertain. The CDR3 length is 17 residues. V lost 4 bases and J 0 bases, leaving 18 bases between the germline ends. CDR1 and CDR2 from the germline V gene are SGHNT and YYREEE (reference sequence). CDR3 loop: CASSLGPVHSSTDTQYF. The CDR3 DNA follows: TGTGCCAGCAGCCTTGGCCCGGTTCACTCTAGCACAGATACGCAGTATTTT.

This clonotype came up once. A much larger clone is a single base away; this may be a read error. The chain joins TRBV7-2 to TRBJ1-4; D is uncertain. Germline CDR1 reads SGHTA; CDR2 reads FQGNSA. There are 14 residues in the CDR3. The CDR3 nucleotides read TGTGCCAGCAGCCCAGGACGGGCTAATGAAATACTGTTTTTT. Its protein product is CASSPGRANEILFF.

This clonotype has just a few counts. CDR3 nucleotide sequence: TGTGCCAGCAGCCCGAAAAGACAATCGAGCTCCTACAATGAGCAGTTCTTC. Its protein is CASSPKRQSSSYNEQFF. The V gene is TRBV21-1, the J gene TRBJ2-1. TRBV21-1 is listed as a pseudogene. This CDR3 is built from 17 residues.

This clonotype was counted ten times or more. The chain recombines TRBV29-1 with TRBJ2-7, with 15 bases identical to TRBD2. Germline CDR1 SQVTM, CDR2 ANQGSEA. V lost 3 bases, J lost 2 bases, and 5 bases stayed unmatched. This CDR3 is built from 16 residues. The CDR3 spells CSVEGLAGGLTYEQYF. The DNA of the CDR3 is TGCAGCGTTGAGGGACTAGCGGGGGGCCTTACCTACGAGCAGTACTTC.

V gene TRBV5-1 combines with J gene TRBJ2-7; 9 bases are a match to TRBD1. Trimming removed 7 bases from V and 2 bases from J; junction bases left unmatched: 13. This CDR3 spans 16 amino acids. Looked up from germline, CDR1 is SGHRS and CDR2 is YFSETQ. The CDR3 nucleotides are TGCGCCAGCCGTAAGGACAGGGGAGGGGACACCTACGAGCAGTACTTC. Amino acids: CASRKDRGGDTYEQYF. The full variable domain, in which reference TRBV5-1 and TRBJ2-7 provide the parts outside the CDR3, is KAGVTQTPRYLIKTRGQQVTLSCSPISGHRSVSWYQQTPGQGLQFLFEYFSETQRNKGNFPGRFSGRQFSNSRSEMNVSTLELGDSALYLCASRKDRGGDTYEQYFGPGTRLTVT.

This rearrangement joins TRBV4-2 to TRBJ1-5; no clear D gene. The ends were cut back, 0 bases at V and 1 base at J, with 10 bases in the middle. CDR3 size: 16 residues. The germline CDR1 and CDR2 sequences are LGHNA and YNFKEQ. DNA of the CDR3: TGTGCCAGCAGCCAAGAGGTATCCGGGAGCAATCAGCCCCAGCATTTT. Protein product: CASSQEVSGSNQPQHF.

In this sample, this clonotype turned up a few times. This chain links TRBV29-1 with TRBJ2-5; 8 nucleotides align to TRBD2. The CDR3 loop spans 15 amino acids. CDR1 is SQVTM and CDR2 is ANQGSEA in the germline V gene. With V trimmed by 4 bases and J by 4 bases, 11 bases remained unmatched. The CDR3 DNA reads TGCAGCGTTGGGGTGTCCGGGAGGGCCGGAGAGACCCAGTACTTC. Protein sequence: CSVGVSGRAGETQYF.

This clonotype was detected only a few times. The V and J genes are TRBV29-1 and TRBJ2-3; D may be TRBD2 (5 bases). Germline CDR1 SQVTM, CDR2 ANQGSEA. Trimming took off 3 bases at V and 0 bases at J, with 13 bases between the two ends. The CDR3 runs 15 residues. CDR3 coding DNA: TGCAGCGTTGACAAAAGCGGATCTAGCACAGATACGCAGTATTTT. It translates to CSVDKSGSSTDTQYF.

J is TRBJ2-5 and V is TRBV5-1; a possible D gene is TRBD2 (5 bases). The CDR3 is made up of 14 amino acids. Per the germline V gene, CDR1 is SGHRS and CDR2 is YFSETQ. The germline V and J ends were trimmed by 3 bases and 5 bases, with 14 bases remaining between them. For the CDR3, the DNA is TGCGCCAGCAGCTCGGACCCGAGGAGGGAGACCCAGTACTTC. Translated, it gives CASSSDPRRETQYF.

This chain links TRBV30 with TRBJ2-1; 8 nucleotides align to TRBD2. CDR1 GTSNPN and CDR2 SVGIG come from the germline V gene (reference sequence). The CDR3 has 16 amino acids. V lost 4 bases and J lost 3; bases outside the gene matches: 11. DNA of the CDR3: TGTGCCTGGAAAGGCAAAACTAGCGGCCACTACAATGAGCAGTTCTTC. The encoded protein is CAWKGKTSGHYNEQFF.

Here the CDR3 DNA reads TGTGCCAGCAGCGCAAGAGGCATGCCCGAAGGCTACACCTTC. Amino acid sequence: CASSARGMPEGYTF. The chain combines TRBV9 with TRBJ1-2, with D unclear. Germline CDR1 SGDLS, CDR2 YYNGEE. Trimming removed 3 bases at V and 8 bases at J, with 17 bases between. The CDR3 contains 14 residues.

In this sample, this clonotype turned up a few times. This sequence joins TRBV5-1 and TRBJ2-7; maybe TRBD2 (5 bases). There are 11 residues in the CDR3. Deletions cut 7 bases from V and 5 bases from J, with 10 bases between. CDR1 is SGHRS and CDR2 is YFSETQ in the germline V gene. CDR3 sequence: CASGEADEQYF. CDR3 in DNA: TGCGCCAGCGGGGAAGCGGACGAGCAGTACTTC.

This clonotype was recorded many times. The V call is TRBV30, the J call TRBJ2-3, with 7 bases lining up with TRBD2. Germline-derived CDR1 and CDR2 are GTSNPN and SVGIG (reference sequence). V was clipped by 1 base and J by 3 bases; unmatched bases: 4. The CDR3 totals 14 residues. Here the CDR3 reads CAWSAGGRTDTQYF. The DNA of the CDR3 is TGTGCCTGGAGTGCTGGCGGGAGAACAGATACGCAGTATTTT.

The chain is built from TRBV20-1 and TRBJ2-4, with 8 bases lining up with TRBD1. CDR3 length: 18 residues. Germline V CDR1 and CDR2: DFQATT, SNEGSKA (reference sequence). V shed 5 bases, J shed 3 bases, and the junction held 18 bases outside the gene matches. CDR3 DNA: TGCAGTGCTTTGGACAGGGTTAAGATTTGGACAGACAAAAACATTCAGTACTTC. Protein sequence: CSALDRVKIWTDKNIQYF.

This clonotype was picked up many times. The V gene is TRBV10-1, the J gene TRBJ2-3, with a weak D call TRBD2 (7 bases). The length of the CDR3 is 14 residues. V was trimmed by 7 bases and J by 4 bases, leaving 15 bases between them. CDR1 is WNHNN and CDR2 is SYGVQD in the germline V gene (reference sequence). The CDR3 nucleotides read TGCGCCAGCACCCCGGGGGGCTCCGCAGATACGCAGTATTTT. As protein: CASTPGGSADTQYF.

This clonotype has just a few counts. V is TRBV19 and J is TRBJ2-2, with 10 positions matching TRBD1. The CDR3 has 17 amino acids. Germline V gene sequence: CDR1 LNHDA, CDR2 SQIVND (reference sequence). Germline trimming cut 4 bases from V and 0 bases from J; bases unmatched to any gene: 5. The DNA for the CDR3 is TGTGCCAGTAGTACGTCCGGACAGGGGGCGAACACCGGGGAGCTGTTTTTT. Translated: CASSTSGQGANTGELFF.

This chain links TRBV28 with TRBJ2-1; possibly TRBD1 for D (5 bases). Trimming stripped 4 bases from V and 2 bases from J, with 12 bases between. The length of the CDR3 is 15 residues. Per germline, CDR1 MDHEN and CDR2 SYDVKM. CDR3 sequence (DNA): TGTGCCAGCAGTTCCTCAGGGTTCACCTACAATGAGCAGTTCTTC. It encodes CASSSSGFTYNEQFF. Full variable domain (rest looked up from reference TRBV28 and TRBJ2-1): DVKVTQSSRYLVKRTGEKVFLECVQDMDHENMFWYRQDPGLGLRLIYFSYDVKMKEKGDIPEGYSVSREKKERFSLILESASTNQTSMYLCASSSSGFTYNEQFFGPGTRLTVL.

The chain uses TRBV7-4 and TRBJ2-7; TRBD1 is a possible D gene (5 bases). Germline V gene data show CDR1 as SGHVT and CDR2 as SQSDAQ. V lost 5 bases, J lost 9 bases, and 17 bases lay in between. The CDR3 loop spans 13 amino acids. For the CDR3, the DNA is TGTGCCAGCAGCGGAACAGGCCGCGGCGGGCAGTACTTC. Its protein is CASSGTGRGGQYF.

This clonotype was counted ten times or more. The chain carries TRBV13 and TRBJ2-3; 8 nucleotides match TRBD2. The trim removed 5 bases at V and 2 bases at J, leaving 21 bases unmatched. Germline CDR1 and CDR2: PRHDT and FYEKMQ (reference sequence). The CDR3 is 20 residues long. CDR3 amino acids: CASSPEWPAGDSIDTDTQYF. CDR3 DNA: TGTGCCAGCAGCCCCGAATGGCCAGCGGGAGACTCGATTGACACAGATACGCAGTATTTT.

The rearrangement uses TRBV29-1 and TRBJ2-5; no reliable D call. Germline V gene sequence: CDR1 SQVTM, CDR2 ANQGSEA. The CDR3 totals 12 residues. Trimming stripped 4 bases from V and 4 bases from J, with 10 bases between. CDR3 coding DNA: TGCAGCGTTGCAGCGACGGGAGAGACCCAGTACTTC. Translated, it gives CSVAATGETQYF.

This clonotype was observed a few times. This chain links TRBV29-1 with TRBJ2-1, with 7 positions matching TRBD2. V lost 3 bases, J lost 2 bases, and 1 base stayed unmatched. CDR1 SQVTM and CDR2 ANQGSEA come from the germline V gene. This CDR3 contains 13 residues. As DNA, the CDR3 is TGCAGCGTTGACACTAGCGCCTACAATGAGCAGTTCTTC. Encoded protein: CSVDTSAYNEQFF.

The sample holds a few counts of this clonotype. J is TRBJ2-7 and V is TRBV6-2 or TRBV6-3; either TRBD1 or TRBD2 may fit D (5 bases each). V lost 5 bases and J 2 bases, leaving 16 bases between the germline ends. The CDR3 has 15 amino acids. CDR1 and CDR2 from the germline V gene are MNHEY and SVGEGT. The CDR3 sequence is CASSPRDVGAYEQYF. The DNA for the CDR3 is TGTGCCAGCAGTCCCCGGGACGTGGGCGCCTACGAGCAGTACTTC.

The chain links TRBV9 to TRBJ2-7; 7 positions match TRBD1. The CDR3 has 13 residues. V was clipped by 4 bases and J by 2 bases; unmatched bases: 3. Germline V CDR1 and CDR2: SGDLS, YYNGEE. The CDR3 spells CASSWDSTYEQYF. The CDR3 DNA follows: TGTGCCAGCAGCTGGGACAGTACCTACGAGCAGTACTTC.

The CDR3 bases are TGCAGTGCTATAAGCGGACTAGCGGGGTACAATGAGCAGTTCTTC. Its protein product is CSAISGLAGYNEQFF. This chain uses TRBV20-1 with TRBJ2-1; 12 bases are shared with TRBD2. V lost 4 bases and J lost 4; bases outside the gene matches: 5. The CDR3 is made up of 15 amino acids. In germline, CDR1 is DFQATT, CDR2 SNEGSKA (reference sequence).